The rows below give T cell receptor beta chains drawn from one sample of a study of blood T cell repertoires in COVID-19. Here immunoSEQ multiplex PCR was the method, and the copy in TCRdb shows in-frame clones only, minus some. Of around 330,000 clones in the sample, more than 75% were seen once. The specimen was peripheral blood. The receptor set was obtained from a woman in her 50s with active or convalescent COVID-19. Each CDR3 is given with its conserved first and last residue. D genes are given only for firm matches.

J: TRBJ1-1
D: -
V: TRBV10-3
length: 13
DNA: TGTGCCAGCCGACTTCTTGAGGACACTGAAGCTTTCTTT
CDR3: CASRLLEDTEAFF

J: TRBJ2-3
D: -
V: TRBV7-3
length: 16
DNA: TGTGCCAGCAGCCGTATAGGCGGGACAGAGAGTAATACGCAGTATTTT
CDR3: CASSRIGGTESNTQYF

J: TRBJ2-3
D: TRBD2
V: TRBV7-3
length: 15
DNA: TGTGCCAGCAGCTTACACGGGAGGGGCACAGATACGCAGTATTTT
CDR3: CASSLHGRGTDTQYF

J: TRBJ1-1
D: -
V: TRBV13
length: 13
DNA: TGTGCCAGCAGCGAGGAATCGGGCACTGAAGCTTTCTTT
CDR3: CASSEESGTEAFF

J: TRBJ1-1
D: -
V: TRBV30
length: 12
DNA: TGTGCCTACCTACCCTCTTGGGAGGAAGCTTTCTTT
CDR3: CAYLPSWEEAFF

J: TRBJ1-2
D: TRBD1
V: TRBV19
length: 16
DNA: TGTGCCAGTAGTATTTCGTGGGGGGACAGAGGCTATGGCTACACCTTC
CDR3: CASSISWGDRGYGYTF

J: TRBJ1-1
D: -
V: TRBV11-2
length: 14
DNA: TGTGCCAGCAGCTTAGAACCCACAGGAGCTGAAGCTTTCTTT
CDR3: CASSLEPTGAEAFF

J: TRBJ2-5
D: -
V: TRBV30
length: 12
DNA: TGTGCCTGGGGGACATTCCAAGAGACCCAGTACTTC
CDR3: CAWGTFQETQYF

J: TRBJ1-1
D: -
V: TRBV7-3
length: 13
DNA: TGTGCCAGCAGCTTACAGATAACCACTGAAGCTTTCTTT
CDR3: CASSLQITTEAFF

J: TRBJ2-1
D: TRBD1
V: TRBV28
length: 14
DNA: TGTGCCAGCAGACCTACAGGGGGCGTCAATGAGCAGTTCTTC
CDR3: CASRPTGGVNEQFF

J: TRBJ1-1
D: TRBD1
V: TRBV6-2/TRBV6-3
length: 12
DNA: TGTGCCAGCAGTCCGGGACAGCTTGAAGCTTTCTTT
CDR3: CASSPGQLEAFF

J: TRBJ2-2
D: TRBD2
V: TRBV9
length: 17
DNA: TGTGCCAGCAGCGTAGCGGATGGGGGGAGGGCCGACGGGGAGCTGTTTTTT
CDR3: CASSVADGGRADGELFF

J: TRBJ2-7
D: TRBD2
V: TRBV5-1
length: 15
DNA: TGCGCCAGCAGCCCGGGACTAGCGGGACAGTACGAGCAGTACTTC
CDR3: CASSPGLAGQYEQYF